This TCR beta chain derives from a study of blood T cell repertoires in COVID-19. Whole-study context: Researchers got acute and convalescent COVID-19 samples from the United States, Italy and Spain. T cells, B-cell-depleted T cells, or PBMCs supplied cDNA or gDNA.

This clone was detected many times. Authors' data handling: How many nucleated cells were present was estimated from reference gene primer amplification. Clones were sequenced by immunoSEQ multiplex PCR, and TCRdb holds only the in-frame ones, with some missing. V and J calls and clone size are those listed in that table; D and trimming were worked out from the DNA. The table includes about 270,000 clones, 80% to 90% detected once. The length of the CDR3 is 13 residues. The ends were cut back, 5 bases at V and 8 bases at J, with 15 bases in the middle. Germline V gene sequence: CDR1 SNHLY, CDR2 FYNNEI.

The receptor was derived from a woman in her 70s with COVID-19, enrolled during active disease. The V call is TRBV2, the J call TRBJ1-2; D may be TRBD1 (6 bases). What was sequenced was peripheral blood. CDR3 loop: CASSFTGNWGYTF. CDR3 coding DNA: TGTGCCAGCAGTTTTACAGGGAACTGGGGCTACACCTTC.